A selection of T cell receptor beta chains follows, all from one sample in a study of blood T cells in healthy people across ages. TCRdb processed the 5' RACE reads anew with MiXCR; each CDR3 protein has one entry. The table records over 1,500,000 distinct CDR3 sequences, around half of them present only once. The sample consisted of blood. Source of these receptors: a woman in her forties in good health. The CDR3 runs from the conserved cysteine through the conserved F or W. Each record gives: V gene, clone size, J gene, D gene, CDR3 DNA, CDR3 protein. The D gene is left open where the match is weak. Clone size is not always given. Where it is, it says once, few, many or a class for expanded clones.

V: TRBV14; size: .; J: TRBJ2-1; D: TRBD2; DNA: TGTGCCAGCAGCTTGCCGACTAGCGGGGGGGCGCAGTTCTTC; CDR3: CASSLPTSGGAQFF
V: TRBV20-1; size: .; J: TRBJ2-3; D: .; DNA: TGCAGTGCTGGGCTCCTCCTCGCAGATACGCAGTATTTT; CDR3: CSAGLLLADTQYF
V: TRBV7-2; size: few; J: TRBJ2-3; D: .; DNA: TGTGCCAGCAGCTTAGTTTCTCGAGATACGCAGTATTTT; CDR3: CASSLVSRDTQYF
V: TRBV20-1; size: .; J: TRBJ2-7; D: .; DNA: TGCAGTGCTAGGCAGGCCATGGGCTCCTACGAGCAGTACTTC; CDR3: CSARQAMGSYEQYF
V: TRBV6-5; size: .; J: TRBJ1-2; D: TRBD1; DNA: TGTGCCAGCAGTTACGCGGGACAGTTAGTAACGGGCTACACCTTC; CDR3: CASSYAGQLVTGYTF
V: TRBV27; size: .; J: TRBJ2-6; D: TRBD1; DNA: TGTGCCAGCAGCACGGAGACAGGGCTGGCTGGGGCCAACGTCCTGACTTTC; CDR3: CASSTETGLAGANVLTF
V: TRBV24-1; size: .; J: TRBJ1-2; D: .; DNA: TGTGCCACCAGTGACCCACGTGGGGTCTATGGCTACACCTTC; CDR3: CATSDPRGVYGYTF
V: TRBV7-9; size: .; J: TRBJ2-5; D: TRBD2; DNA: TGTGCCAGCAGCACCGGGACTAGCGGGGGCCTGCAAGAGACCCAGTACTTC; CDR3: CASSTGTSGGLQETQYF
V: TRBV10-3; size: few; J: TRBJ2-7; D: TRBD1; DNA: TGTGCCATCAGTGACCTCAGGGGACAGTACGAGCAGTACTTC; CDR3: CAISDLRGQYEQYF
V: TRBV2; size: .; J: TRBJ2-3; D: TRBD2; DNA: TGTGCCAGCAGTGACAGCGGGGGGGCCAAGAAAGATACGCAGTATTTT; CDR3: CASSDSGGAKKDTQYF
V: TRBV5-1; size: few; J: TRBJ2-7; D: .; DNA: TGCGCCAGCAGCTTGTCAGGGATTTATTACGAGCAGTACTTC; CDR3: CASSLSGIYYEQYF
V: TRBV5-5; size: .; J: TRBJ2-3; D: TRBD2; DNA: TGTGCCAGCAGCCTACTAGCGGGGACTGGAGATACGCAGTATTTT; CDR3: CASSLLAGTGDTQYF
V: TRBV4-1; size: .; J: TRBJ2-3; D: TRBD2; DNA: TGCGCCAGCAGCCAAGATGGTACTAGCGGGGTCACAGATACGCAGTATTTT; CDR3: CASSQDGTSGVTDTQYF
V: TRBV18; size: .; J: TRBJ2-3; D: TRBD2; DNA: TGTGCCAGCTCACCATTAAGCGAGGGGAGGGCAGATACGCAGTATTTT; CDR3: CASSPLSEGRADTQYF
V: TRBV12-3/TRBV12-4; size: .; J: TRBJ2-7; D: .; DNA: TGTGCCAGCAGCCTAGACAGGAACCGATACGAGCAGTACTTC; CDR3: CASSLDRNRYEQYF
V: TRBV6-2/TRBV6-3; size: few; J: TRBJ2-4; D: TRBD1; DNA: TGTGCCAGCAGAAGACAGGGATCGCCCGGCAAAAACATTCAGTACTTC; CDR3: CASRRQGSPGKNIQYF
V: TRBV20-1; size: .; J: TRBJ2-3; D: .; DNA: TGCAGTGCTAGGGACAGAGGAACGCAGTATTTT; CDR3: CSARDRGTQYF
V: TRBV18; size: few; J: TRBJ2-1; D: TRBD1; DNA: TGTGCCAGCTCACTGGCAGGGGGCGAAATAAATGAGCAGTTCTTC; CDR3: CASSLAGGEINEQFF
V: TRBV20-1; size: .; J: TRBJ1-4; D: TRBD1; DNA: TGCAGTGCTAGAACAACTGGGACAGGGGTAGAAAAACTGTTTTTT; CDR3: CSARTTGTGVEKLFF
V: TRBV3-1; size: .; J: TRBJ2-1; D: TRBD2; DNA: TGTGCCAGCAGCCAATCTAGAGCGGGGGCCAAACAAGAGACCCAGTTCTTC; CDR3: CASSQSRAGAKQETQFF
V: TRBV15; size: .; J: TRBJ1-2; D: .; DNA: TGTGCCACCAGCAGAGGAGGGGAAGGTGGCTACACCTTC; CDR3: CATSRGGEGGYTF
V: TRBV6-4; size: .; J: TRBJ1-6; D: TRBD1; DNA: TGTGCCAGCAGTGAAATGGGACAGGGCCGATCACCCCTCCACTTT; CDR3: CASSEMGQGRSPLHF
V: TRBV6-2/TRBV6-3; size: many; J: TRBJ2-3; D: .; DNA: TGTGCCAGCAGTTACCTGGGGGATACGCAGTATTTT; CDR3: CASSYLGDTQYF